In its sample, the clone carrying this T cell receptor beta chain was seen a few times. The data stem from a study of blood T cell repertoires in COVID-19. Method: immunoSEQ multiplex PCR; TCRdb's copy keeps in-frame clones and lacks some. Of some 230,000 clones detected, around 83% appear once; the ten largest clones hold just under 7.5%. Trimming stripped 0 bases from V and 0 bases from J, with 9 bases between. This CDR3 contains 15 residues. Germline V lookup: CDR1 MGHRA, CDR2 YSYEKL. Material: peripheral blood. The origin of this receptor is a woman in her forties or fifties with acute or convalescent COVID-19. The chain links TRBV4-1 to TRBJ2-7; D is undetermined. Written as DNA, the CDR3 is TGCGCCAGCAGCCAAGAGTTTCACACCTCCTACGAGCAGTACTTC. It specifies CASSQEFHTSYEQYF.